This T cell receptor beta chain was retrieved from a study of long-term antiretroviral therapy in people with HIV. Study-wide results and caveats: Post-ART diversity increased but stayed below transplant donor controls.

Germline loops: CDR1 MDHEN, CDR2 SYDVKM. This CDR3 has 14 residues. Trimming took off 5 bases at V and 8 bases at J, with 13 bases between the two ends. Points on this clone: What it binds is not known.

Survey level was the resolution at which the v3.0 immunoSEQ assay ran. Sequencing was intended to reach about 35,000-50,000 T-cell genomes per sample. Data came from immunoSEQ multiplex PCR; TCRdb stores just in-frame clones and leaves some out. The data show tens of thousands of clones, about 88% seen once. J is TRBJ1-6 and V is TRBV28, with D perhaps TRBD1 (5 bases). The source of this sequence is a man over 45 with HIV. The source material was unsorted PBMCs, sampled approximately 5 years before starting antiretroviral therapy. DNA of the CDR3: TGTGCCAGCAGTAGGGGCCTACGGGATTCACCCCTCCACTTT. This sequence encodes CASSRGLRDSPLHF. The whole variable domain, filled in from reference TRBV28 and TRBJ1-6, reads DVKVTQSSRYLVKRTGEKVFLECVQDMDHENMFWYRQDPGLGLRLIYFSYDVKMKEKGDIPEGYSVSREKKERFSLILESASTNQTSMYLCASSRGLRDSPLHFGNGTRLTVT.